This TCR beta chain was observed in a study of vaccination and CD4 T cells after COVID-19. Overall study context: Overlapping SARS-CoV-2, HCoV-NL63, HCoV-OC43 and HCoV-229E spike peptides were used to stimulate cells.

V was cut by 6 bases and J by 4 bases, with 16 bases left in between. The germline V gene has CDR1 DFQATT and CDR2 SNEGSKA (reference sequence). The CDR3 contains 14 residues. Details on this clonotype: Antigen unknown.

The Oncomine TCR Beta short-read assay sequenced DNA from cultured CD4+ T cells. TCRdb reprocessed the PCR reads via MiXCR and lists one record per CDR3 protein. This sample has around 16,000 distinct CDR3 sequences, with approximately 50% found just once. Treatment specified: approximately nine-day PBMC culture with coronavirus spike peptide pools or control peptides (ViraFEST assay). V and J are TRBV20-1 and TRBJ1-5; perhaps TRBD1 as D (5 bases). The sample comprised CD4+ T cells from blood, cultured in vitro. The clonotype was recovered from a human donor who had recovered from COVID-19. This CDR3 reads CSARDRQLNQPQHF. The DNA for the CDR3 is TGCAGTGCCCGGGACCGACAGTTAAATCAGCCCCAGCATTTT.